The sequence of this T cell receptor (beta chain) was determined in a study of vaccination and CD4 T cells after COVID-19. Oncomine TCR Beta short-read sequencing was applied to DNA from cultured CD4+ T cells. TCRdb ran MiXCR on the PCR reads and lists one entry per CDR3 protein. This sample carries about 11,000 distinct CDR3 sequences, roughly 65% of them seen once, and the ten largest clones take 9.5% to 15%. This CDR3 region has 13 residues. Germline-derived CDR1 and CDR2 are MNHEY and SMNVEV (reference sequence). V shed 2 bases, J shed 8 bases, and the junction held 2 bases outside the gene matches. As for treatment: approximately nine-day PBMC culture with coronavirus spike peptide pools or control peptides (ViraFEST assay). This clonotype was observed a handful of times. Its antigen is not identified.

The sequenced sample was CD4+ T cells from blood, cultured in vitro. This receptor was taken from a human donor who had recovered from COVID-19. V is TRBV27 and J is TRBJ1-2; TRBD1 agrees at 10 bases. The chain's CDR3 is CASSLRTGGGYTF. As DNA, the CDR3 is TGTGCCAGCAGTTTAAGGACAGGGGGGGGCTACACCTTC.